The TCR beta chain under discussion was sequenced for a study of blood T cell repertoires in COVID-19. Assay used: immunoSEQ multiplex PCR; TCRdb lists only in-frame clones, some missing. Altogether about 220,000 clones are present, 82% being singletons, with the ten largest covering about 3.9%. Germline CDR1 is SGHRS and CDR2 is YFSETQ. Trimming cost V 4 bases and J 6 bases; bases outside gene matches: 6. The CDR3 extends over 14 amino acids. Source material: peripheral blood. V usage is TRBV5-1 and J usage is TRBJ2-1, with TRBD1 matching 8 bases. The source is a woman older than 75 with acute or convalescent COVID-19. The CDR3 region has the DNA TGCGCCAGCAGCCTTCAGGGGGCAGTCAATGAGCAGTTCTTC. Residues: CASSLQGAVNEQFF.